This T cell receptor (beta chain) derives from a study of blood T cell repertoires in COVID-19. Study context: COVID-19 samples collected from the United States, Italy and Spain covered acute and convalescent phases.

CDR1 and CDR2 from the germline V gene are SGHRS and YFSETQ. Trimming took off 0 bases at V and 4 bases at J, with 13 bases between the two ends. The CDR3 covers 15 residues. Original processing notes: Quantification of nucleated cells was approximated via reference gene primer amplification. The method was immunoSEQ multiplex PCR; TCRdb's version includes in-frame clones alone and lacks a portion of them. That table furnishes V, J and clone size, whereas the DNA furnished D and trimming. This sample carries roughly 250,000 clones, roughly 84% of them seen once, and the ten largest clones take about 1.6%.

The origin of this receptor is a woman aged 40 to 50 who had recovered from COVID-19. The chain couples TRBV5-1 to TRBJ1-2; unclear D gene. The sample was peripheral blood. The CDR3, as DNA: TGCGCCAGCAGCTTGGAGCCGGGGAAGCGCTATGGCTACACCTTC. It yields the protein CASSLEPGKRYGYTF.